Sequencing of this T cell receptor beta chain was carried out in a study of blood T cells in healthy people across ages. Samples had at least 6.5 million PBMCs isolated from them. A second PCR of about 6 to 11 cycles used a sample-barcoded 5' primer and a J-beta primer mix. A single record per CDR3 protein comes from TCRdb applying MiXCR to the 5' RACE reads. The sample includes more than 800,000 distinct CDR3 sequences, around 30% of them seen just once. Overall study findings and caveats: Strong correlation was found linking TCR beta diversity to naive T cell percentage.

This clonotype came up many times. The antigen remains undetermined. Trimming shortened V by 2 bases and J by 10 bases, and 12 bases separated the two germline ends. CDR3 length: 13 amino acids. Germline loops: CDR1 SGHTA, CDR2 FQGNSA. The origin of this receptor is a woman older than 75 in good health. The chain employs TRBV7-2 and TRBJ2-1, with D possibly being TRBD1 (5 bases). Sequenced sample: blood. For the CDR3, the DNA is TGTGCCAGCAGCTTATCTGTCCGACAGGAGCAGTTCTTC. It encodes CASSLSVRQEQFF.